A single sample gave rise to the 2 T cell receptor beta chains below, sequenced in a study of graft-versus-host responses after intestinal transplantation. Here immunoSEQ multiplex PCR was the method, and the copy in TCRdb shows in-frame clones only, minus some. The sample holds about 110,000 clones, just under 95% seen once. What these receptors recognize is not known. Sequencing was performed on unstimulated CD8+ T cells sorted from spleen or lymph node cells, taken before intestinal transplant. Receptors originate from a human donor who received an intestinal transplant.

This sequence joins TRBV28 and TRBJ2-2, with 9 bases that match TRBD1. Germline V lookup: CDR1 MDHEN, CDR2 SYDVKM. V lost 7 bases to trimming and J lost 1 base; unmatched junction nucleotides: 7. The CDR3 is 16 amino acids. This CDR3 reads CASTPWDRENTGELFF. For the CDR3, the DNA is TGTGCCAGCACACCCTGGGACAGGGAGAACACCGGGGAGCTGTTTTTT.

The chain employs TRBV27 and TRBJ2-3; 8 bases fit TRBD2. J gave up 6 bases and V 7 bases, and 12 bases lay outside the gene matches. The CDR3 spans 15 residues. Germline loops: CDR1 MNHEY, CDR2 SMNVEV (reference sequence). DNA of the CDR3: TGTGCCAGCAACGCACTAGCGGACGGGGGGGATACGCAGTATTTT. Its protein product is CASNALADGGDTQYF.